A selection of T cell receptor beta chains follows, all from one sample in a study of shared clonotypes between healthy human individuals. Assay used: immunoSEQ multiplex PCR; TCRdb lists only in-frame clones, some missing. The table lists roughly 2.1 million clones, about 92% of them singletons. The material sequenced was naive CD8+ T cells from PBMCs. The receptors here all came from a young man in good health. Some clones in this sample may be carry-over from other donors' samples. CDR3s include the opening cysteine and the closing phenylalanine or tryptophan. A D gene is named only where the DNA matches it firmly. Clone size is not always given. Where it is, it says once, few, many or a class for expanded clones.

v_gene: TRBV29-1
abundance: -
j_gene: TRBJ2-1
d_gene: -
CDR3aa: CSAPFGLHQFF
CDR3nt: TGCAGCGCCCCATTCGGGCTCCATCAGTTCTTC

v_gene: TRBV28
abundance: once
j_gene: TRBJ2-7
d_gene: -
CDR3aa: CASSQNPDTYYEQYF
CDR3nt: TGTGCCAGCAGTCAAAACCCGGACACCTATTACGAGCAGTACTTC

v_gene: TRBV5-8
abundance: -
j_gene: TRBJ2-7
d_gene: -
CDR3aa: CANSLAGLSYEQYF
CDR3nt: TGTGCCAACAGCTTAGCAGGGCTGTCCTACGAGCAGTACTTC

v_gene: TRBV5-1
abundance: -
j_gene: TRBJ1-1
d_gene: -
CDR3aa: CASSYRTSGTEAFF
CDR3nt: TGCGCCAGCAGTTACAGGACGAGTGGAACTGAAGCTTTCTTT

v_gene: TRBV15
abundance: -
j_gene: TRBJ2-7
d_gene: -
CDR3aa: CATSSPERTSLSYEQYF
CDR3nt: TGTGCCACCAGCTCCCCGGAGAGGACCTCCCTTTCCTACGAGCAGTACTTC

v_gene: TRBV5-1
abundance: -
j_gene: TRBJ2-3
d_gene: TRBD2
CDR3aa: CASSPGSGTSITDTQYF
CDR3nt: TGCGCCAGCAGCCCAGGATCCGGGACTAGCATCACAGATACGCAGTATTTT

v_gene: TRBV19
abundance: -
j_gene: TRBJ1-2
d_gene: TRBD1
CDR3aa: CASSIHVQGGDGYTF
CDR3nt: TGTGCCAGTAGTATCCACGTACAGGGGGGTGACGGCTACACCTTC

v_gene: TRBV9
abundance: -
j_gene: TRBJ2-1
d_gene: TRBD2
CDR3aa: CASSVAPYAGVYNEQFF
CDR3nt: TGTGCCAGCAGCGTAGCCCCGTACGCGGGGGTATACAATGAGCAGTTCTTC

v_gene: TRBV19
abundance: once
j_gene: TRBJ2-1
d_gene: -
CDR3aa: CASSIEGTYNEQFF
CDR3nt: TGTGCCAGTAGTATAGAGGGTACCTACAATGAGCAGTTCTTC

v_gene: TRBV7-6
abundance: -
j_gene: TRBJ2-7
d_gene: TRBD1
CDR3aa: CASSPWTGDGQYF
CDR3nt: TGTGCCAGCAGCCCTTGGACAGGGGATGGGCAGTACTTC

v_gene: TRBV5-1
abundance: -
j_gene: TRBJ1-1
d_gene: TRBD1
CDR3aa: CASSLRGDRGRNEAEAFF
CDR3nt: TGCGCCAGCAGCTTGCGGGGAGACAGGGGGCGAAACGAGGCTGAAGCTTTCTTT

v_gene: TRBV27
abundance: -
j_gene: TRBJ1-4
d_gene: -
CDR3aa: CASSTTAFGNEKLFF
CDR3nt: TGTGCCAGCAGTACAACGGCGTTCGGAAATGAAAAACTGTTTTTT

v_gene: TRBV5-1
abundance: once
j_gene: TRBJ2-1
d_gene: TRBD2
CDR3aa: CASSLDLAERYNEQFF
CDR3nt: TGCGCCAGCAGCTTGGACCTAGCGGAACGGTACAATGAGCAGTTCTTC

v_gene: TRBV16
abundance: -
j_gene: TRBJ2-7
d_gene: TRBD1
CDR3aa: CASSQSRSPGQGKDEQYF
CDR3nt: TGTGCCAGCAGCCAATCTCGGTCTCCGGGACAGGGGAAAGACGAGCAGTACTTC